The text below deals with one T cell receptor (beta chain). It has no known antigen specificity. Within one base of it there is no much larger clone, and no base qualities were kept. This entry is derived from a study of a mutant IDH1 vaccine in newly diagnosed glioma listed by TCRdb under 2021. The study in broad terms: Vaccination was initiated 4-6 weeks after radiotherapy alone, or concurrently with temozolomide cycles in the chemotherapy-containing groups. The roughly 30 treated patients were roughly 62% male and around 38% female, with a mean age of around 40 years. Before enrollment, most patients had been given radiochemotherapy with temozolomide as standard therapy, while the rest had received either radiotherapy alone or temozolomide alone. Visit V12 was the week-35 safety follow-up and visit V13 was the week-47 end of study. Peripheral blood was drawn at six visits: V03 (baseline), V05, V07, V10, V12 and V13. For exploratory analyses, longitudinal TCRB deep sequencing was carried out in about 25 treated patients wherever samples were available. General conclusions and limits of the study: Selection of PBMC samples for TCRB deep sequencing was based on availability. Vaccine-induced immune responses across multiple MHC alleles were detected in over 85% of patients. It was noted by the authors that analyses of patient blood samples could not be reproduced owing to sample limitations. Pseudoprogression appeared unrelated to alterations in the top peripheral T cell clonotypes detected by TCRB sequencing.

V is reduced by 4 bases and J by 0 bases, leaving a spacing of 19 bases between them. CDR1 is given as SGHDN and CDR2 as FVKESK, both from the germline V gene. The cysteine opens and the phenylalanine closes a CDR3 of 17 amino acids. The sequence is cut down to CDR3 DNA, 51 bases in frame from base 1. The sample's time point, from its label and the paper: week 35, safety follow-up. A 20-mer mutant IDH1 peptide at 300 micrograms in Montanide made up each vaccine dose, which was injected subcutaneously together with topical imiquimod. Across visits V03 through V10, patients got a total of eight vaccinations, given in weeks 1, 3, 5, 7, 11, 15, 19 and 23. Donors had newly diagnosed WHO grade 3 or 4 IDH1-mutant astrocytomas with loss of nuclear ATRX. The samples were drawn from NOA16, a multicentre, single-arm, open-label phase I trial in Germany that tested a mutant IDH1 peptide vaccine in humans for the first time. The DNeasy Blood and Tissue Kit was used to extract genomic DNA from EDTA blood for TCRB sequencing.

The library was generated by the immunoSEQ multiplex PCR assay. Rearranged TCR beta chain sequences were amplified using the hsTCRB Kit according to the manufacturer's protocol. Sequencing of TCRB libraries was carried out on an Illumina MiSeq. In the source study's methods: The kit vendor's proprietary platform handled demultiplexing, trimming and gene mapping. In TCRdb, the immuneACCESS table is reduced to in-frame sequences with V and J assigned. These tables do not hold every clone; where another copy was compared, an unresolved V gene accounts for under half, and the others remain unexplained. The DNA was the basis for D and trimming; V, J and clone size are from that table. Here the sample has tens of thousands of clones; more than 75% occur a single time. The biggest ten clones account for around 10% of the sample.

Here the chain combines TRBV14 and TRBJ2-7; the D segment could be TRBD2, given 6 matching bases. The material sequenced was PBMCs, taken from a glioma patient whose treatment included an IDH1 peptide vaccine. This sequence originates from a woman aged 40 to 50 with glioma. This receptor has the CDR3 CASSPILGTAYSYEQYF. In nucleotide form, the sequence is TGTGCCAGCAGCCCCATCTTAGGGACTGCATACTCCTACGAGCAGTACTTC. The full variable domain, completed from the reference TRBV14 and TRBJ2-7 proteins outside the CDR3, reads EAGVTQFPSHSVIEKGQTVTLRCDPISGHDNLYWYRRVMGKEIKFLLHFVKESKQDESGMPNNRFLAERTGGTYSTLKVQPAELEDSGVYFCASSPILGTAYSYEQYFGPGTRLTVT.